This TCR beta chain emerged from a study of sequential checkpoint blockade in melanoma. Study-level background: After both sequences, patients received maintenance nivolumab.

Noted treatment: randomized to nivolumab then ipilimumab (arm A) or the reverse (arm B). The protocol was immunoSEQ multiplex PCR, while the TCRdb copy is restricted to in-frame clones and leaves out a portion. The repertoire holds about 13,000 clones, with roughly three quarters as singletons. This TCR was recovered from a human patient with melanoma. Some clones in this sample may be carry-over from other donors' samples. The material was CD8+ T cells sorted from blood (inferred from file names), obtained from a patient given nivolumab and ipilimumab in sequence.

The DNA of the CDR3 is TGTGCCAGCAGCACCCCGGGACAGTTCACCGGGGAGCTGTTTTTT. Translated, it gives CASSTPGQFTGELFF. The V and J genes are TRBV7-9 and TRBJ2-2; 7 nucleotides agree with TRBD1. From germline, CDR1 is SEHNR and CDR2 FQNEAQ (reference sequence). This CDR3 is 15 amino acids long. V lost 5 bases to trimming and J lost 4 bases; unmatched junction nucleotides: 7.